This TCR beta chain was obtained from a study of monozygotic twins with inflammatory bowel disease. About this clonotype: Its antigen is not identified.

The blood volume drawn from each donor was 2.5 to 3 ml. The study, taken as a whole, reports: T cell subtypes were not distinguishable in this analysis.

Germline V lookup: CDR1 PRHDT, CDR2 FYEKMQ (reference sequence). The CDR3 extends over 13 amino acids. Per sample, reverse transcription was split into eight reactions. cDNA encoding TCRalpha and TCRbeta underwent two nested PCRs of approximately 17 and 9 cycles, each of which was followed by bead purification. Following a re-call of the 5' RACE reads, TCRdb has one entry per CDR3 protein and lacks DNA. This table holds about 200,000 distinct CDR3 sequences. This chain links TRBV13 with TRBJ2-7; the D call of TRBD1 rests on TCRdb alone, since no DNA is present to check it. The clonotype comes from a human donor with ulcerative colitis or Crohn's disease, or a healthy co-twin of an affected twin (not recorded which). Sequenced sample: blood. The CDR3 spells CASSTRYRDEQYF.